A single TCR beta chain is shown here with its context. What it binds is unknown. The data stem from a study of shared clonotypes between healthy human individuals. This CDR3 has 16 residues. Trimming took off 2 bases at V and 2 bases at J, with 15 bases between the two ends. Per the germline V gene, CDR1 is SGHAT and CDR2 is FQNNGV. The authors distributed each subset's genomic DNA evenly over several immunoSEQ plates. The assay was immunoSEQ multiplex PCR, and TCRdb's table has in-frame clones only and misses some. The data show fewer than 500,000 clones, about 75% seen once. Study outcomes and limitations: Only blood underwent sampling, and tissue repertoires likely differ.

HIV-negative, healthy adults without recent acute infections or vaccinations were the donors. Genomic DNA for unsorted samples was obtained from about 90 million PBMCs. Sequenced material: PBMCs. The chain carries TRBV11-2 and TRBJ2-5; no clear D. The source of this sequence is a woman between 40 and 55 years old in good health. Some clones in this sample may be carry-over from other donors' samples. The CDR3 region is CASSLQNRAGQETQYF. CDR3 nucleotide sequence: TGTGCCAGCAGCTTACAGAATCGGGCTGGGCAAGAGACCCAGTACTTC.